This passage covers 30 T cell receptor beta chains from one sample sequenced in a study of cytomegalovirus exposure and HLA in healthy donors. The PCR employed 60 Vbeta primers together with 13 Jbeta primers. Sequenced by immunoSEQ multiplex PCR; TCRdb stores in-frame clones only, minus some. The sample holds 210,000 or so clones, 83% seen once. The sample was PBMCs. The origin of the receptors is a girl aged 10 to 17 in good health and CMV-seronegative.

At least ten counts were recorded for this clone. This chain uses TRBV14 with TRBJ1-2; D may be TRBD1 (6 bases). The ends were cut back, 4 bases at V and 5 bases at J, with 8 bases in the middle. The CDR3 covers 12 residues. The germline V gene encodes CDR1 SGHDN and CDR2 FVKESK. As DNA, the CDR3 is TGTGCCAGCAGCCTAGGGGGTTATGGCTACACCTTC. This encodes CASSLGGYGYTF.

This chain links TRBV27 with TRBJ2-7; 9 bases fit TRBD2. Germline CDR1 MNHEY, CDR2 SMNVEV (reference sequence). Trimming cost V 6 bases and J 6 bases; bases outside gene matches: 9. The CDR3 length is 14 residues. This chain's CDR3 is CASSLGTSPREQYF. The CDR3 region has the DNA TGTGCCAGCAGCCTCGGGACTAGCCCTCGCGAGCAGTACTTC.

The rearrangement uses TRBV5-6 and TRBJ2-7, with 12 bases aligning to TRBD2. Trimming cost V 4 bases and J 1 base; bases outside gene matches: 15. The CDR3 length is 19 residues. The germline CDR1 and CDR2 sequences are SGHDT and YYEEEE. CDR3 amino acids: CASSPFTWTSGDGSYEQYF. The CDR3 DNA follows: TGTGCCAGCAGCCCCTTCACATGGACTAGCGGGGATGGGTCCTACGAGCAGTACTTC.

The count of this clone is one. V usage is TRBV28 and J usage is TRBJ1-1; TRBD1 matches at 9 bases. The CDR3 sequence is 15 residues long. Per germline, CDR1 MDHEN and CDR2 SYDVKM. The V and J ends lost 5 bases and 12 bases, in that order; junction bases with no gene match: 16. The CDR3 sequence: CASSPSPQGARRTFF. The DNA of the CDR3 is TGTGCCAGCAGTCCCTCACCACAGGGGGCGCGGAGAACTTTCTTT.

This clone appeared once. The rearrangement links TRBV5-1 to TRBJ1-1; possible D gene TRBD1, 5 bases. The CDR3 length is 16 residues. Trimming removed 0 bases at V and 0 bases at J, with 12 bases between. Germline V gives CDR1 SGHRS, CDR2 YFSETQ. The chain's CDR3 is CASSLVGGRMNTEAFF. The CDR3 bases are TGCGCCAGCAGCTTGGTGGGGGGTCGGATGAACACTGAAGCTTTCTTT.

This rearrangement joins TRBV7-2 to TRBJ1-2; tentatively, D is TRBD1 (5 bases). Between the trimmed V and J ends, which lost 0 bases and 2 bases, there was a span of 10 bases. Looked up from germline, CDR1 is SGHTA and CDR2 is FQGNSA. The CDR3 is 15 residues long. The chain's CDR3 is CASSLAGASNYGYTF. CDR3 nucleotides: TGTGCCAGCAGCTTAGCTGGGGCTTCCAACTATGGCTACACCTTC. Variable domain in full (rest from reference TRBV7-2 and TRBJ1-2): GAGVSQSPSNKVTEKGKDVELRCDPISGHTALYWYRQSLGQGLEFLIYFQGNSAPDKSGLPSDRFSAERTGGSVSTLTIQRTQQEDSAVYLCASSLAGASNYGYTFGSGTRLTVV.

The rearrangement joins TRBV7-2 to TRBJ2-7, with D perhaps matching TRBD2 (7 bases). Germline lookup yields CDR1 SGHTA and CDR2 FQGNSA. The germline V and J ends were trimmed by 0 bases and 5 bases, with 8 bases remaining between them. The CDR3 loop spans 13 amino acids. The CDR3 reads CASSLAGGHEQYF. CDR3 in DNA: TGTGCCAGCAGCTTAGCGGGGGGGCACGAGCAGTACTTC.

This clone has only one observation. The CDR3 region is CASSLTPWGGRAGNQPQHF. As DNA, the CDR3 is TGTGCCAGCAGCTTAACCCCCTGGGGGGGGCGGGCGGGCAATCAGCCCCAGCATTTT. This chain connects TRBV7-8 to TRBJ1-5; perhaps TRBD1 as D (6 bases). Deletions cut 2 bases from V and 2 bases from J, with 22 bases between. The CDR3 runs 19 residues. Germline loops: CDR1 SGHVS, CDR2 FQNEAQ.

The gene calls are TRBV6-4 and TRBJ2-1; 8 positions agree with TRBD1. The germline CDR1 and CDR2 sequences are MRHNA and SNTAGT. Germline trimming cut 5 bases from V and 8 bases from J; bases unmatched to any gene: 8. The CDR3 extends over 14 amino acids. DNA of the CDR3: TGTGCCAGCAGTAGGTCGCAGGGGGCCGATGAGCAGTTCTTC. Amino acids: CASSRSQGADEQFF.

This rearrangement joins TRBV18 to TRBJ1-5; D perhaps matches TRBD1 (5 bases). V was clipped by 6 bases and J by 5 bases, with 17 bases between them. Germline loops: CDR1 KGHSH, CDR2 LQKENI. The CDR3 is 15 residues long. The CDR3: CASSPQGNRYQPQHF. CDR3 nucleotides: TGTGCCAGCTCGCCCCAGGGAAACCGGTATCAGCCCCAGCATTTT. Based on the CDR3 plus reference TRBV18 and TRBJ1-5, the full variable domain is NAGVMQNPRHLVRRRGQEARLRCSPMKGHSHVYWYRQLPEEGLKFMVYLQKENIIDESGMPKERFSAEFPKEGPSILRIQQVVRGDSAAYFCASSPQGNRYQPQHFGDGTRLSIL.

The chain couples TRBV30 to TRBJ1-4; D is unresolved. Deletions cut 8 bases from V and 11 bases from J, with 18 bases between. The germline gives CDR1 GTSNPN, CDR2 SVGIG (reference sequence). The CDR3 runs 12 residues. As DNA, the CDR3 is TGTGCCCGGGAGAGCAGTGCCCAGAAACTGTTTTTT. It codes for CARESSAQKLFF.

This clone was detected once. V usage is TRBV11-2 and J usage is TRBJ2-7; 14 bases are a match to TRBD2. The V and J ends lost 4 bases and 7 bases, in that order; junction bases with no gene match: 9. CDR3 length equals 16 residues. Germline lookup yields CDR1 SGHAT and CDR2 FQNNGV. Here the CDR3 DNA reads TGTGCCAGCAGCTCGGGACTAGCGGGAGTGAAAAGAGAGCAGTACTTC. It codes for CASSSGLAGVKREQYF. Full variable domain (remainder filled in from reference TRBV11-2 and TRBJ2-7): EAGVAQSPRYKIIEKRQSVAFWCNPISGHATLYWYQQILGQGPKLLIQFQNNGVVDDSQLPKDRFSAERLKGVDSTLKIQPAKLEDSAVYLCASSSGLAGVKREQYFGPGTRLTVT.

Written as DNA, the CDR3 is TGTGCCAGCAGTTACTCGTCCGGGGGGCAGTACTTC. Encoded protein: CASSYSSGGQYF. The J gene is TRBJ2-7, the V gene TRBV6-7; D may be TRBD2 (6 bases). TRBV6-7 falls under the ORF class, with uncertain function. V lost 0 bases, J lost 9 bases, and 9 bases lay in between. The CDR3 totals 12 residues.

Here the CDR3 DNA reads TGTGCCAGCACCTATGCCGGGACAGGGGGCCAGGGATCACCCCTCCACTTT. It codes for CASTYAGTGGQGSPLHF. The rearrangement links TRBV18 to TRBJ1-6; 12 nucleotides agree with TRBD1. The V gene end was trimmed by 8 bases and the J gene end by 10 bases; junction bases not matched to a gene: 15. The germline V gene has CDR1 KGHSH and CDR2 LQKENI. The CDR3 consists of 17 residues.

The chain combines TRBV6-6 with TRBJ1-1; tentative D call: TRBD1 (6 bases). V lost 7 bases and J lost 6, with 9 bases in between. Germline CDR1 MNHNY, CDR2 SVGAGI (reference sequence). This CDR3 comprises 11 residues. CDR3: CASIEGAEAFF. CDR3 nucleotide sequence: TGTGCCAGCATCGAGGGGGCTGAAGCTTTCTTT.

This clone was seen only a few times. This chain links TRBV6-5 with TRBJ2-7; a possible D gene is TRBD1 (6 bases). V lost 5 bases to trimming and J lost 4 bases, with 6 bases between them. The CDR3 contains 11 residues. Germline V CDR1 and CDR2: MNHEY, SVGAGI. The CDR3 here is CASSTGYEQYF. The CDR3 DNA is TGTGCCAGCAGTACAGGGTACGAGCAGTACTTC.

V is TRBV7-6 and J is TRBJ1-1; no clear D. Germline values: CDR1 SGHVS, CDR2 FNYEAQ. Trimming cost V 1 base and J 3 bases, with 21 bases left between them. The CDR3 consists of 18 residues. The CDR3 DNA is TGTGCCAGCAGCTTAGGTCTTGTCGGCGGGTCCGGTGACACTGAAGCTTTCTTT. This codes for CASSLGLVGGSGDTEAFF.

The rearrangement uses TRBV2 and TRBJ2-7; TRBD2 matches 14 bases. The J segment lost 7 bases and the V segment lost 11 bases, leaving 7 bases of the junction unmatched. Germline CDR1 and CDR2: SNHLY and FYNNEI. The CDR3 covers 13 residues. CDR3 region: CAGSRLAGGEQYF. The CDR3 region has the DNA TGTGCCGGTTCTAGACTAGCGGGAGGGGAGCAGTACTTC.

This chain connects TRBV7-2 to TRBJ2-1; TRBD1 is a possible D gene (5 bases). V was cut by 2 bases and J by 8 bases, with 13 bases left in between. Germline assignment: CDR1 SGHTA and CDR2 FQGNSA. This CDR3 is built from 14 residues. The DNA for the CDR3 is TGTGCCAGCAGCTTAAGGGGAATACGTGATGAGCAGTTCTTC. Translating it yields CASSLRGIRDEQFF.

This clone came up a few times. J is TRBJ1-1 and V is TRBV5-8, with D hard to call. This CDR3 region has 13 residues. V lost 0 bases to trimming and J lost 7 bases, with 10 bases between them. Germline V gives CDR1 SGHTS, CDR2 YDEGEE. CDR3 residues: CASSLDENLEAFF. CDR3 coding DNA: TGTGCCAGCAGCTTGGATGAGAACCTTGAAGCTTTCTTT.

The J gene is TRBJ2-3, the V gene TRBV6-5, with D perhaps TRBD2 (5 bases). The V gene's germline CDR1 is MNHEY and CDR2 SVGAGI. Trimming took 0 bases from V and 6 from J, leaving 13 bases between them. The CDR3 length is 15 residues. CDR3 in DNA: TGTGCCAGCAGTTACTCGGGAGCGGTGAGTGATACGCAGTATTTT. It yields the protein CASSYSGAVSDTQYF.

This clone was detected only once. This chain joins TRBV9 and TRBJ2-3, with 8 nucleotides matching TRBD2. Trimming at V came to 2 bases and at J to 1 base, leaving 6 bases not matched to a gene. This CDR3 is 16 amino acids long. Germline lookup yields CDR1 SGDLS and CDR2 YYNGEE. This CDR3 is CASSVGGTSGTDTQYF. CDR3 in DNA: TGTGCCAGCAGCGTGGGGGGGACTAGTGGCACAGATACGCAGTATTTT.

The chain combines TRBV27 with TRBJ2-7; D is perhaps TRBD1 (6 bases). Per germline, CDR1 MNHEY and CDR2 SMNVEV (reference sequence). V gave up 3 bases and J gave up 3 bases, with 15 bases separating them. The CDR3 consists of 15 residues. The CDR3 DNA reads as TGTGCCAGCAGTTTTCAGGGGTGGGGGCTCTACGAGCAGTACTTC. Amino acids: CASSFQGWGLYEQYF.

The chain carries TRBV9 and TRBJ2-7; 7 bases map to TRBD1. This CDR3 is 15 amino acids long. The J segment lost 3 bases and the V segment lost 1 base, leaving 7 bases of the junction unmatched. Germline-derived CDR1 and CDR2 are SGDLS and YYNGEE. This chain's CDR3 is CASSVRTGPLYEQYF. Written as DNA, the CDR3 is TGTGCCAGCAGCGTACGGACAGGTCCGCTCTACGAGCAGTACTTC.

The chain couples TRBV6-5 to TRBJ1-1; TRBD1 matches at 9 bases. Germline V gene sequence: CDR1 MNHEY, CDR2 SVGAGI. Unmatched junction bases numbered 2, after V lost 2 bases and J lost 4 bases. CDR3 length: 14 residues. CDR3 loop: CASSYGQGSTEAFF. DNA for the CDR3: TGTGCCAGCAGTTACGGACAGGGGAGCACTGAAGCTTTCTTT.

V usage is TRBV9 and J usage is TRBJ2-3; TRBD2 agrees at 12 bases. The trim removed 0 bases at V and 4 bases at J, leaving 6 bases unmatched. CDR1 and CDR2 from the germline V gene are SGDLS and YYNGEE. The CDR3 contains 17 residues. The DNA of the CDR3 is TGTGCCAGCAGCGTAGTTCCTAGCGGGAGGGGGGCAGATACGCAGTATTTT. Translated: CASSVVPSGRGADTQYF.

The rearrangement uses TRBV27 and TRBJ2-7; D perhaps matches TRBD2 (5 bases). The germline V and J ends were trimmed by 2 bases and 4 bases, with 12 bases remaining between them. This CDR3 has 14 residues. In germline, CDR1 is MNHEY, CDR2 SMNVEV (reference sequence). In nucleotides, the CDR3 is TGTGCCAGCAGTTTAAACCCGACTATTTACGAGCAGTACTTC. This sequence encodes CASSLNPTIYEQYF.

The V and J genes are TRBV6-6 and TRBJ2-2; perhaps TRBD1 as D (5 bases). The V and J ends lost 5 bases and 7 bases respectively, with 20 bases between them. This CDR3 has 16 amino acids. Germline V gene lookup returns CDR1 MNHNY and CDR2 SVGAGI (reference sequence). The CDR3: CASSAQGVPVSGELFF. Written as DNA, the CDR3 is TGTGCCAGCAGTGCCCAGGGCGTCCCTGTAAGCGGGGAGCTGTTTTTT.

This clone was seen a single time. The V and J genes are TRBV27 and TRBJ2-3; 8 positions agree with TRBD1. V was pared by 7 bases and J by 2 bases, with 8 bases of the junction left unmatched. CDR3 length: 15 amino acids. Germline V CDR1 and CDR2: MNHEY, SMNVEV (reference sequence). CDR3 coding DNA: TGTGCCAGCAACTTTGGACAGGGAAACACAGATACGCAGTATTTT. It yields the protein CASNFGQGNTDTQYF.

The V gene is TRBV30, the J gene TRBJ1-1; no clear D gene. Trimming removed 4 bases at V and 10 bases at J, with 13 bases between. The CDR3 is made up of 11 amino acids. Germline CDR1 reads GTSNPN; CDR2 reads SVGIG (reference sequence). CDR3 region: CAWTLGVGAFF. CDR3 DNA: TGTGCCTGGACCCTGGGAGTTGGAGCTTTCTTT.